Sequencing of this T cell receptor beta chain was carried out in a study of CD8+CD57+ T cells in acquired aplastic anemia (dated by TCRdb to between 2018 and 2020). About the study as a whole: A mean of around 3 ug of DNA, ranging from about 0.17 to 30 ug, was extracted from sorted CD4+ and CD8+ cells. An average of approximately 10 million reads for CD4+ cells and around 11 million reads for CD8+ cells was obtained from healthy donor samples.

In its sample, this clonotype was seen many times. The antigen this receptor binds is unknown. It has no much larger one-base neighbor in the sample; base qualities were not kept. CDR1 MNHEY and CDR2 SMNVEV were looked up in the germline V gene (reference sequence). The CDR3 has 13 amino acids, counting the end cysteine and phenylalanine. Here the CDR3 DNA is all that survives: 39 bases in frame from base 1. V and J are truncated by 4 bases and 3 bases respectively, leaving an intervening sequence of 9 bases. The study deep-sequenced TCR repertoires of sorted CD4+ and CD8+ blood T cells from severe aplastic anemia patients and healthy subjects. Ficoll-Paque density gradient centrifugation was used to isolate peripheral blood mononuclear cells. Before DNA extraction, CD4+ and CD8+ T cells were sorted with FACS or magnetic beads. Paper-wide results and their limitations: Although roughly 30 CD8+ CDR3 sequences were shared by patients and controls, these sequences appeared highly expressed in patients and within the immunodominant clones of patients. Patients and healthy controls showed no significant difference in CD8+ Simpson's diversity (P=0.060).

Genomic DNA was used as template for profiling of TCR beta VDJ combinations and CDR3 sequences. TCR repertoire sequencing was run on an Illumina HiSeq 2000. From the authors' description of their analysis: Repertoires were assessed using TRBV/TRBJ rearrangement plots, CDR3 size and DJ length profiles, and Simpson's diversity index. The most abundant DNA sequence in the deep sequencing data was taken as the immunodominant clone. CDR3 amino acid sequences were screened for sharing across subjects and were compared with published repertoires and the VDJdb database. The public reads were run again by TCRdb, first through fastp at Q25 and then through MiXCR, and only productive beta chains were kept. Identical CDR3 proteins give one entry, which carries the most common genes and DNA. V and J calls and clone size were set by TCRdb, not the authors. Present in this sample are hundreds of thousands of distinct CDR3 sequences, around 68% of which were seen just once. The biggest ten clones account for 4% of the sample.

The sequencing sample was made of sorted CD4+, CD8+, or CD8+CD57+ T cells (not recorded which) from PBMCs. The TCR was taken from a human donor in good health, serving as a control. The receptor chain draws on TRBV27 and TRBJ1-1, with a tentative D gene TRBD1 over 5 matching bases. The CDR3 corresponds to CASSSTAYTEAFF. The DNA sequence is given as TGTGCCAGCAGTTCGACAGCCTACACTGAAGCTTTCTTT.